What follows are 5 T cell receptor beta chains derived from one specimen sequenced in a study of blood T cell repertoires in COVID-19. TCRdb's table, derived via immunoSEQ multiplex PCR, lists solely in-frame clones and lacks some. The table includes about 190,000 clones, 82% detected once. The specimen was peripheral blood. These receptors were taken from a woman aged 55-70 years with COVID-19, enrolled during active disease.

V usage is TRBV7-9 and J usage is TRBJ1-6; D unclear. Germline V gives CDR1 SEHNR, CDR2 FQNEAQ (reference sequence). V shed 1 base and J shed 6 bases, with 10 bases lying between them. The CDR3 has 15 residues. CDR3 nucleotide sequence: TGTGCCAGCAGCTTAGGTCAGCAGGCTAATTCACCCCTCCACTTT. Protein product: CASSLGQQANSPLHF. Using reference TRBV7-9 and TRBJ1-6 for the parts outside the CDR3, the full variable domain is DTGVSQNPRHKITKRGQNVTFRCDPISEHNRLYWYRQTLGQGPEFLTYFQNEAQLEKSRLLSDRFSAERPKGSFSTLEIQRTEQGDSAMYLCASSLGQQANSPLHFGNGTRLTVT.

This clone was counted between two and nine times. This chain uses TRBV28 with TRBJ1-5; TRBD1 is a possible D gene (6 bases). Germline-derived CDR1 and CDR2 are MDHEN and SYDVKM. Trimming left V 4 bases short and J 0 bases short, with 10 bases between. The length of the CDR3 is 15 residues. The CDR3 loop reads CASSSQGFSNQPQHF. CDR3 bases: TGTGCCAGCAGTTCACAGGGATTTAGCAATCAGCCCCAGCATTTT.

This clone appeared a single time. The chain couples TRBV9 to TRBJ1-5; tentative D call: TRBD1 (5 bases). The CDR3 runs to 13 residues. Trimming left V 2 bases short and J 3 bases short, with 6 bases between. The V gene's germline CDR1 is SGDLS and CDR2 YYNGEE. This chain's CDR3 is CASSVDNNQPQHF. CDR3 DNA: TGTGCCAGCAGCGTGGACAACAATCAGCCCCAGCATTTT. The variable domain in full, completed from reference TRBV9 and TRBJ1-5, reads DSGVTQTPKHLITATGQRVTLRCSPRSGDLSVYWYQQSLDQGLQFLIQYYNGEERAKGNILERFSAQQFPDLHSELNLSSLELGDSALYFCASSVDNNQPQHFGDGTRLSIL.

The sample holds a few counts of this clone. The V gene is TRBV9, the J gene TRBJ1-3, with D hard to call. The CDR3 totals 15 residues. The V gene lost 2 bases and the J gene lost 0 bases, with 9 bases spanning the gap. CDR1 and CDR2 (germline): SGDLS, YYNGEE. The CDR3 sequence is CASSVGSDSGNTIYF. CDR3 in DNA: TGTGCCAGCAGCGTCGGCAGCGACTCTGGAAACACCATATATTTT. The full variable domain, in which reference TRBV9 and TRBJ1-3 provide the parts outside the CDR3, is DSGVTQTPKHLITATGQRVTLRCSPRSGDLSVYWYQQSLDQGLQFLIQYYNGEERAKGNILERFSAQQFPDLHSELNLSSLELGDSALYFCASSVGSDSGNTIYFGEGSWLTVV.

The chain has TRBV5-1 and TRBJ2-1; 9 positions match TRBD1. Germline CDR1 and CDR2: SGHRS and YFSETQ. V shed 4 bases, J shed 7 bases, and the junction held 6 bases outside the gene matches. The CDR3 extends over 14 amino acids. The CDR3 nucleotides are TGCGCCAGCAGCCCCCGGGACAGGGCGAATGAGCAGTTCTTC. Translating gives CASSPRDRANEQFF.